The 5 T cell receptor beta chains reported below all come from one sample, sequenced in a study of tumor and adjacent non-tumor tissue in lung cancer. TCRbeta libraries were built with three rounds of nested PCR, modified from ARM-PCR. TCRdb fed the multiplex PCR reads into MiXCR, producing one record per CDR3 protein. The data show fewer than 100,000 distinct CDR3 sequences, 72% seen once. RNA was extracted from bulk tissue without any cell sorting. Sequencing was carried out using lung tumor tissue. The receptors shown here come from a woman in her forties with non-small cell lung cancer.

About this clonotype: This is likely a read error, given that the CDR3 carries no conserved phenylalanine or tryptophan at its end. The chain links TRBV11-3 to TRBJ2-2, with D perhaps matching TRBD1 (6 bases). The CDR3 runs 14 residues. The germline CDR1 and CDR2 sequences are SGHNT and YENEEA. CDR3 loop: CANSSTGPQGKLFL. The CDR3 DNA is TGTGCTAACAGCTCTACAGGGCCCCAGGGGAAGCTGTTTCTT.

This clonotype was counted only a few times. At one boundary the junction diverges from the germline segment, which might be a read error. The V gene is TRBV5-1, the J gene TRBJ1-2, with TRBD1 matching over 10 bases. The germline gives CDR1 SGHRS, CDR2 YFSETQ. This CDR3 is 15 amino acids long. This CDR3 reads CSSSLLAGQGYGYTF. CDR3 DNA sequence: TGCTCCAGCAGCTTGCTCGCGGGACAGGGGTATGGCTACACCTTC. Complete variable domain (other parts from reference TRBV5-1 and TRBJ1-2): KAGVTQTPRYLIKTRGQQVTLSCSPISGHRSVSWYQQTPGQGLQFLFEYFSETQRNKGNFPGRFSGRQFSNSRSEMNVSTLELGDSALYLCSSSLLAGQGYGYTFGSGTRLTVV.

The V gene is TRBV28, the J gene TRBJ2-2, with 8 bases aligning to TRBD2. Germline V lookup: CDR1 MDHEN, CDR2 SYDVKM. The CDR3 has 14 residues. Here the CDR3 reads CTTLAGSNTGELFF. The DNA of the CDR3 is TGTACCACCCTAGCGGGCTCGAACACCGGGGAGCTGTTTTTT.

This clonotype was recorded many times. The chain joins TRBV20-1 to TRBJ2-5, with TRBD1 matching 7 bases. Germline V gives CDR1 DFQATT, CDR2 SNEGSKA (reference sequence). V trimming: 6 bases; J trimming: 3 bases; junction bases outside the gene matches: 4. This CDR3 spans 12 amino acids. CDR3 protein: CSATTGKETQYF. The CDR3 nucleotides are TGCAGTGCCACGACAGGGAAAGAGACCCAGTACTTC.

The genes are TRBV10-1 and TRBJ2-1, with 7 bases matching TRBD2. Germline lookup yields CDR1 WNHNN and CDR2 SYGVQD (reference sequence). This CDR3 is built from 14 residues. The CDR3 sequence: CESSESGNYNEQFF. CDR3 DNA sequence: TGCGAAAGCAGTGAGAGCGGGAACTACAATGAGCAGTTCTTC.